This is a list of T cell receptor beta chains from one sample in a study of T cells in Graves' hyperthyroidism and ophthalmopathy. From the multiplex PCR reads, TCRdb called clonotypes with MiXCR, one entry per CDR3 protein. The table lists about 700,000 distinct CDR3 sequences, about 45% of them singletons. Sequencing was done on a sample of peripheral blood or thyroid tissue (not recorded which). These receptor sequences come from an adult man with Graves' disease, either hyperthyroidism or ophthalmopathy (not recorded which). Both conserved end residues are part of each CDR3. A D gene is named only where the DNA matches it firmly. Size is stated for part of the rows, as once, few or many counts, or as a class when the clone is expanded.

TRBV6-5	TRBJ1-1	few	NA	TGTGCCAGCAGTTACTCGAATTCTGCAGGGTTTAACACTGAAGCTTTCTTT	CASSYSNSAGFNTEAFF
TRBV25-1	TRBJ1-1	NA	NA	TGTGCCAGCAGGGATCTTACAGGGAAGGACACTGAAGCTTTCTTT	CASRDLTGKDTEAFF
TRBV7-9	TRBJ2-7	few	TRBD1	TGTGCCAGCAGCTTCGGACAGGGTTCAGTAGCTTCCTACGAGCAGTACTTC	CASSFGQGSVASYEQYF
TRBV20-1	TRBJ2-7	few	NA	TGCAGTGCTAGATTTCAGGCGGGGAGGTCTGGCAAGCAGTACTTC	CSARFQAGRSGKQYF
TRBV29-1	TRBJ1-3	many	NA	TGCAGCGTTCTGGGGTCTGGAAACACCATATATTTT	CSVLGSGNTIYF
TRBV25-1	TRBJ1-1	NA	NA	TGTGCCAGCATTGGCGTCTCGATGGACACTGAAGCTTTCTTT	CASIGVSMDTEAFF
TRBV25-1	TRBJ1-5	NA	NA	TGTGCCAGCAGTGAACGACCCACCGTACAGGGAAGCAATCAGCCCCAGCATTTT	CASSERPTVQGSNQPQHF
TRBV5-1	TRBJ1-5	NA	NA	TGCGCCAGCAGCTTGTTTGGGGGTGATAATCAGCCCCAGCATTTT	CASSLFGGDNQPQHF
TRBV25-1	TRBJ2-5	many	NA	TGTGCCAGCAGTTCCTACAGGGAAGCCGAGACCCAGTACTTC	CASSSYREAETQYF
TRBV10-3	TRBJ1-3	NA	NA	TGTGCCATCAGTGACGGATCCTATGGCTACACCATATATTTT	CAISDGSYGYTIYF
TRBV6-5	TRBJ2-5	many	NA	TGTGCCAGTAGGTCCGGCGGTGGAGAGACCCAGTACTTC	CASRSGGGETQYF
TRBV6-5	TRBJ2-5	NA	TRBD1	TGTGCCAGCAGTTACCGGGGACAGGGGCCGCAAGAGACCCAGTACTTC	CASSYRGQGPQETQYF
TRBV2	TRBJ1-2	NA	NA	TGTGCCAGCACCCCAGGGCTAGAGTCGGAACGCTACACCTTC	CASTPGLESERYTF
TRBV29-1	TRBJ2-5	NA	NA	TGCAGCGGGAGTAGAAGGGAGACCCAGTACTTC	CSGSRRETQYF
TRBV2	TRBJ1-1	NA	NA	TGTGCCAGCTCTATGGAGGGTCGGGGCACTGAAGCTTTCTTT	CASSMEGRGTEAFF
TRBV7-9	TRBJ2-5	many	TRBD1	TGTGCCAGCAGCCCCCCTACAGGGGACGAGACCCAGTACTTC	CASSPPTGDETQYF